Below, 22 T cell receptor beta chains from the same sample are listed, as sequenced in a study of T cell responses to AZD1222 COVID-19 vaccine. TCRdb's copy holds only in-frame clones and misses some; the assay was immunoSEQ multiplex PCR. The profile shows more than 150,000 clones, almost 95% of them singletons. Sequencing was performed on peripheral blood, taken on day 0 of AZD1222 vaccination. All receptors come from an adult in good health.

The genes are TRBV11-2 and TRBJ2-2; D not resolved. Germline V gene lookup returns CDR1 SGHAT and CDR2 FQNNGV. This CDR3 comprises 13 residues. The V end lost 1 base, the J end lost 6 bases, and 6 bases lay between the germline ends. The CDR3 reads CASSLGFAGELFF. CDR3 sequence (DNA): TGTGCCAGCAGCTTAGGCTTTGCCGGGGAGCTGTTTTTT.

J is TRBJ2-2 and V is TRBV9, with TRBD2 matching 11 bases. Germline-derived CDR1 and CDR2 are SGDLS and YYNGEE. The V gene end was trimmed by 0 bases and the J gene end by 8 bases; junction bases not matched to a gene: 12. The CDR3 runs to 18 residues. In DNA, the CDR3 is TGTGCCAGCAGCGTAGTTATAGCGGGAGGGCCAGGAGCGGGGGAGCTGTTTTTT. This encodes CASSVVIAGGPGAGELFF.

This clone came up a few times. This chain joins TRBV3-1 (or the pseudogene TRBV3-2) and TRBJ2-2; D is possibly TRBD2 (5 bases). This CDR3 has 18 amino acids. Per the germline V gene, CDR1 is LGHDT and CDR2 is YNNKEL (reference sequence). V shed 1 base and J shed 0 bases, with 15 bases lying between them. The CDR3 sequence is CASSQVMIRGTNTGELFF. CDR3 nucleotides: TGTGCCAGCAGCCAAGTAATGATACGGGGAACGAACACCGGGGAGCTGTTTTTT.

V gene TRBV6-2 or TRBV6-3 combines with J gene TRBJ2-5; D uncertain. Germline V lookup: CDR1 MNHEY, CDR2 SVGEGT. The CDR3 covers 15 residues. V was cut by 5 bases and J by 1 base, with 14 bases left in between. The CDR3, as DNA: TGTGCCAGCAGTCAATCAATCTCCTTCCAAGAGACCCAGTACTTC. This sequence encodes CASSQSISFQETQYF.

This clone came up once. The chain uses TRBV24-1 and TRBJ1-2; no clear D. There are 13 residues in the CDR3. Germline loops: CDR1 KGHDR, CDR2 SFDVKD. V gave up 4 bases and J gave up 8 bases, with 13 bases separating them. The CDR3 DNA reads TGTGCCACCAGTGAGCGCGCCTCCGCCGGCTACACCTTC. Residues: CATSERASAGYTF.

The chain links TRBV27 to TRBJ1-2; D ambiguous. Trimming removed 4 bases at V and 4 bases at J, with 7 bases between. CDR3 length: 12 amino acids. Germline CDR1 is MNHEY and CDR2 is SMNVEV (reference sequence). CDR3 residues: CASSSLGYGYTF. Here the CDR3 DNA reads TGTGCCAGCAGTTCGCTGGGCTATGGCTACACCTTC.

V gene TRBV6-6 combines with J gene TRBJ1-2; 7 bases match TRBD1. CDR1 MNHNY and CDR2 SVGAGI come from the germline V gene (reference sequence). The ends lost 0 bases at V and 8 bases at J; junction bases unmatched: 6. The CDR3 has 14 residues. In DNA form, the CDR3 reads TGTGCCAGCAGTTACTCCGGACAGGATCCAGGCTACACCTTC. Translating it yields CASSYSGQDPGYTF.

The rearrangement joins TRBV19 to TRBJ1-5; weak D call: TRBD1 (5 bases). The V and J ends lost 5 bases and 2 bases respectively, with 10 bases between them. Germline V gene sequence: CDR1 LNHDA, CDR2 SQIVND (reference sequence). The CDR3 spans 14 residues. The CDR3 sequence: CASSAGFGNQPQHF. Written as DNA, the CDR3 is TGTGCCAGTAGTGCAGGGTTTGGCAATCAGCCCCAGCATTTT.

V usage is TRBV24-1 and J usage is TRBJ2-5, with 16 nucleotides matching TRBD2. Per germline, CDR1 KGHDR and CDR2 SFDVKD. There are 21 residues in the CDR3. J lost 9 bases, V lost 4 bases, and 22 bases had no gene match. CDR3 sequence reads: CATSDAGTSGGGIGKLRAQYF. In nucleotides, the CDR3 is TGTGCCACCAGTGACGCCGGGACTAGCGGGGGGGGCATAGGAAAGCTCCGGGCCCAGTACTTC.

The rearrangement joins TRBV6-5 to TRBJ1-2, with D possibly being TRBD1 (5 bases). CDR1 and CDR2 from the germline V gene are MNHEY and SVGAGI. The CDR3 runs to 14 residues. V was cut by 0 bases and J by 7 bases, with 12 bases left in between. The CDR3 region is CASSYSGPGIGYTF. The CDR3 DNA is TGTGCCAGCAGTTACTCGGGACCCGGGATTGGCTACACCTTC.

The chain carries TRBV27 and TRBJ1-1; D unclear. V lost 4 bases, J lost 0 bases, and 15 bases lay in between. The germline V gene has CDR1 MNHEY and CDR2 SMNVEV (reference sequence). This CDR3 spans 16 amino acids. The DNA of the CDR3 is TGTGCCAGCAGTTCCGCGGGCCCTACCGTGAACACTGAAGCTTTCTTT. Residues: CASSSAGPTVNTEAFF.

This chain joins TRBV30 and TRBJ2-1, with 8 nucleotides matching TRBD1. The CDR3 consists of 13 residues. V dropped 3 bases and J dropped 7; count of bases not matched to a gene: 5. Germline CDR1 is GTSNPN and CDR2 is SVGIG (reference sequence). The CDR3 here is CAWRDRVTNEQFF. CDR3 DNA sequence: TGTGCCTGGAGGGACAGGGTCACGAATGAGCAGTTCTTC.

This clone was counted once. The chain links TRBV7-2 to TRBJ1-2; D gene ambiguous. Germline lookup yields CDR1 SGHTA and CDR2 FQGNSA. The CDR3 length is 12 residues. The ends were cut back, 5 bases at V and 1 base at J, with 5 bases in the middle. The CDR3 region is CASSENNYGYTF. The CDR3 bases are TGTGCCAGCAGCGAAAATAACTATGGCTACACCTTC.

J is TRBJ1-2 and V is TRBV4-1; TRBD1 aligns across 7 bases. V dropped 2 bases and J dropped 0; count of bases not matched to a gene: 24. The V gene's germline CDR1 is MGHRA and CDR2 YSYEKL. This CDR3 has 22 residues. The CDR3 region is CASSQRGRGPLSGIDANYGYTF. The CDR3 bases are TGCGCCAGCAGCCAAAGGGGAAGGGGGCCGCTCTCCGGGATCGACGCTAACTATGGCTACACCTTC.

This clone was counted a few times. The V and J genes are TRBV3-1 (or the pseudogene TRBV3-2) and TRBJ1-2, with D uncertain. This CDR3 region has 13 residues. Trimming removed 4 bases at V and 8 bases at J, with 14 bases between. Germline values: CDR1 LGHDT, CDR2 YNNKEL (reference sequence). CDR3 coding DNA: TGTGCCAGCAGCCCGAGTGGGTGGGAAGGCTACACCTTC. This translates into CASSPSGWEGYTF.

The rearrangement uses TRBV18 and TRBJ1-3; no reliable D call. The germline V gene has CDR1 KGHSH and CDR2 LQKENI. V lost 6 bases, J lost 0 bases, and 6 bases lay in between. This CDR3 is built from 13 residues. The CDR3 region is CASSSNSGNTIYF. Written as DNA, the CDR3 is TGTGCCAGCTCTTCCAACTCTGGAAACACCATATATTTT.

In its sample, this clone was seen once. The chain employs TRBV5-1 and TRBJ1-1, with D uncertain. CDR3 length: 17 residues. V dropped 3 bases and J dropped 1 base, with 19 bases sitting between them. Germline assignment: CDR1 SGHRS and CDR2 YFSETQ. CDR3 loop: CASSWPVGIDSNTEAFF. Written as DNA, the CDR3 is TGCGCCAGCAGCTGGCCGGTGGGCATAGACTCGAACACTGAAGCTTTCTTT.

The chain joins TRBV19 to TRBJ1-1; 7 bases agree with TRBD1. The CDR3 runs to 15 residues. With 6 bases clipped from V and 2 bases from J, the junction kept 9 bases outside the gene matches. Germline V gene sequence: CDR1 LNHDA, CDR2 SQIVND (reference sequence). The CDR3 DNA follows: TGTGCCAGTAGCCCCCTTGGGACAGCCAACACTGAAGCTTTCTTT. Its protein product is CASSPLGTANTEAFF.

V gene TRBV5-1 combines with J gene TRBJ2-2, with D uncertain. CDR1 and CDR2 (germline): SGHRS, YFSETQ. V dropped 9 bases and J dropped 4 bases, with 16 bases sitting between them. The CDR3 consists of 14 residues. In DNA form, the CDR3 reads TGCGCCACCCAAGAGGACCCACGCACCGGGGAGCTGTTTTTT. Amino acids: CATQEDPRTGELFF. The full variable domain, its missing parts supplied by reference TRBV5-1 and TRBJ2-2, is KAGVTQTPRYLIKTRGQQVTLSCSPISGHRSVSWYQQTPGQGLQFLFEYFSETQRNKGNFPGRFSGRQFSNSRSEMNVSTLELGDSALYLCATQEDPRTGELFFGEGSRLTVL.

The rearrangement joins TRBV9 to TRBJ2-1; no firm D call. CDR3 length: 12 amino acids. The germline CDR1 and CDR2 sequences are SGDLS and YYNGEE. With 6 bases removed from V and 7 bases from J, the gap between germline ends came to 11 bases. The CDR3 DNA reads TGTGCCAGCAACAGCTACGGGAATGAGCAGTTCTTC. It encodes CASNSYGNEQFF.

The genes are TRBV3-1 (or the pseudogene TRBV3-2) and TRBJ2-2; TRBD2 aligns across 7 bases. The trim removed 4 bases at V and 5 bases at J, leaving 7 bases unmatched. Germline V gene sequence: CDR1 LGHDT, CDR2 YNNKEL (reference sequence). The CDR3 has 15 amino acids. This chain's CDR3 is CASSPNAGATGELFF. DNA for the CDR3: TGTGCCAGCAGCCCAAACGCGGGAGCGACCGGGGAGCTGTTTTTT.

The V call is TRBV4-1, the J call TRBJ1-2; TRBD1 agrees at 10 bases. With 2 bases clipped from V and 2 bases from J, the junction kept 8 bases outside the gene matches. Germline lookup yields CDR1 MGHRA and CDR2 YSYEKL. This CDR3 region has 17 residues. The CDR3 region is CASSQTLRDRGNYGYTF. The CDR3 region has the DNA TGCGCCAGCAGCCAAACCCTCCGGGACAGGGGCAACTATGGCTACACCTTC.